This paragraph reports one T cell receptor (beta chain). The data were obtained in a study of shared clonotypes between healthy human individuals. Clones were read by immunoSEQ multiplex PCR, and TCRdb kept only the in-frame ones, dropping some. The sample carries 650,000 to 800,000 clones, approximately 90% recorded once. CDR3 length: 13 residues. With 4 bases removed from V and 4 bases from J, the gap between germline ends came to 11 bases. From germline, CDR1 is GTSNPN and CDR2 SVGIG (reference sequence). CD8 cells regarded as naive lacked CD45RO, were positively chosen for CCR7, and omitted terminally differentiated effector memory CD45RA+ cells.

The clonotype comes from a man aged 25 to 45 in good health. The sample comprised naive CD8+ T cells sorted from blood. The chain couples TRBV30 to TRBJ2-1; D is perhaps TRBD1 or TRBD2 (5 bases each). The CDR3 coding sequence is TGTGCCTGGACGACGGGACCTTACAATGAGCAGTTCTTC. This codes for CAWTTGPYNEQFF.